The 30 T cell receptor beta chains reported below all come from one sample, sequenced in a study of blood T cell repertoires in COVID-19. Generated by immunoSEQ multiplex PCR, the TCRdb table keeps only in-frame clones and is missing some. Among 250,000 to 300,000 clones listed, roughly nine tenths were seen once. Sequencing used PBMCs or T cells enriched from blood (not recorded which). Every receptor here comes from a human donor in a cohort exposed to, infected with or recovered from COVID-19 (not recorded which). The donor label of this sample is uncertain.

The chain joins TRBV7-9 to TRBJ2-5; 10 positions agree with TRBD2. The CDR3 consists of 17 residues. Trimming cost V 2 bases and J 3 bases; bases outside gene matches: 9. Germline V gives CDR1 SEHNR, CDR2 FQNEAQ (reference sequence). The CDR3 loop is CASSLRQLLAGEETQYF. CDR3 sequence (DNA): TGTGCCAGCAGCTTACGACAGCTCCTAGCGGGGGAAGAGACCCAGTACTTC.

This clone was recorded a few times. V gene TRBV10-1 combines with J gene TRBJ2-2, with TRBD1 identical over 7 bases. There are 18 residues in the CDR3. Germline assignment: CDR1 WNHNN and CDR2 SYGVQD (reference sequence). Trimming took 5 bases from V and 0 from J; bases not matched to a gene: 12. The CDR3 DNA sequence: TGCGCCAGCAGTCCTGCCGGGACAGTAGTCACGAACACCGGGGAGCTGTTTTTT. It translates to CASSPAGTVVTNTGELFF.

On this clone: Distinct nucleotide sequences in the sample also encode this CDR3. This chain joins TRBV3-1 (or the pseudogene TRBV3-2) and TRBJ1-4; a possible D gene is TRBD1 (6 bases). Trimming took 1 base from V and 8 from J, leaving 14 bases between them. Germline values: CDR1 LGHDT, CDR2 YNNKEL (reference sequence). The CDR3 covers 15 residues. DNA for the CDR3: TGTGCCAGCAGCCAAGCAACAGGGACCGGGGAAAAACTGTTTTTT. This encodes CASSQATGTGEKLFF.

The chain employs TRBV21-1 and TRBJ1-6; the table names TRBD1, a call not compared with the DNA. TRBV21-1 is a known pseudogene. The CDR3 covers 14 residues. CDR3 bases: TGTGCCAGCGAGACATTTTCCTATAATTCACCCCTCCACTTT. This gives the protein CASETFSYNSPLHF.

The chain joins TRBV6-4 to TRBJ1-1; a possible D gene is TRBD1 (5 bases). The germline gives CDR1 MRHNA, CDR2 SNTAGT. Trimming pared 6 bases from V and 11 bases from J, leaving 25 bases between. The CDR3 has 15 amino acids. The CDR3 here is CASSPDGTSPSMAFF. CDR3 bases: TGTGCCAGCAGCCCGGACGGGACTTCCCCCTCGATGGCTTTCTTT.

In nucleotides, the CDR3 is TGTGCCAGCAGCCAAGATTCGGGACAGGCAAACACCGGGGAGCTGTTTTTT. This translates into CASSQDSGQANTGELFF. The chain couples TRBV4-2 to TRBJ2-2, with 8 bases matching TRBD1. Germline-derived CDR1 and CDR2 are LGHNA and YNFKEQ. The CDR3 spans 17 residues. Trimming took 0 bases from V and 2 from J; bases not matched to a gene: 5.

This clone was seen just once. This chain connects TRBV11-2 to TRBJ2-2, with D possibly matching TRBD2 (5 bases). This CDR3 has 16 amino acids. CDR1 SGHAT and CDR2 FQNNGV come from the germline V gene. V dropped 5 bases and J dropped 6 bases, with 19 bases sitting between them. In nucleotides, the CDR3 is TGTGCCAGCAGCCCCGGGGTACCGGGCGAGTCCGGGGAGCTGTTTTTT. Its protein product is CASSPGVPGESGELFF.

V gene TRBV7-7 combines with J gene TRBJ2-5; D gene uncertain. CDR3 length equals 14 residues. The V end was cut by 1 base, the J end by 4 bases, with 10 bases between. Germline V CDR1 and CDR2: SSHAT, FNYEAQ (reference sequence). The DNA for the CDR3 is TGTGCCAGCAGCTTAGATCGGGTGGGAGAGACCCAGTACTTC. Translating it yields CASSLDRVGETQYF.

The chain is built from TRBV11-2 and TRBJ2-7; TRBD1 aligns across 8 bases. This CDR3 has 16 amino acids. V trimming: 5 bases; J trimming: 0 bases; junction bases outside the gene matches: 9. Germline assignment: CDR1 SGHAT and CDR2 FQNNGV. The CDR3 bases are TGTGCCAGCAGCCCGACCAGGGGGCTTGGCTCCTACGAGCAGTACTTC. This gives the protein CASSPTRGLGSYEQYF.

The V call is TRBV3-1 (or the pseudogene TRBV3-2), the J call TRBJ2-5; D gene ambiguous. Germline V gives CDR1 LGHDT, CDR2 YNNKEL (reference sequence). The V and J ends lost 0 bases and 4 bases respectively, with 9 bases between them. CDR3 length: 14 amino acids. The CDR3 DNA reads TGTGCCAGCAGCCAAGATTTGGCTGCAGAGACCCAGTACTTC. This codes for CASSQDLAAETQYF.

In its sample, this clone was seen a few times. Other DNA sequences in this specimen translate into the identical CDR3. V gene TRBV27 combines with J gene TRBJ2-7; 8 bases are a match to TRBD1. The CDR3 has 13 residues. The V gene's germline CDR1 is MNHEY and CDR2 SMNVEV (reference sequence). V shed 5 bases, J shed 2 bases, and the junction held 2 bases outside the gene matches. The CDR3 region has the DNA TGTGCCAGCAGTGCGGACAGGGCCTACGAGCAGTACTTC. This sequence encodes CASSADRAYEQYF.

V and J are TRBV19 and TRBJ2-5, with 11 bases lining up with TRBD2. Trimming removed 7 bases from V and 4 bases from J; junction bases left unmatched: 8. The CDR3 extends over 15 amino acids. CDR1 is LNHDA and CDR2 is SQIVND in the germline V gene (reference sequence). The CDR3 loop is CASTVSGGAGETQYF. Written as DNA, the CDR3 is TGTGCCAGTACCGTTAGCGGGGGGGCCGGAGAGACCCAGTACTTC.

V and J are TRBV3-1 (or the pseudogene TRBV3-2) and TRBJ1-2; the D gene is possibly TRBD1 (5 bases). The CDR3 has 12 residues. Trimming removed 1 base from V and 14 bases from J, with 14 bases in between. Germline V gene data show CDR1 as LGHDT and CDR2 as YNNKEL (reference sequence). The CDR3 sequence is CASSQVAGWVTF. The CDR3 nucleotides are TGTGCCAGCAGCCAAGTCGCAGGGTGGGTGACCTTC.

The rearrangement joins TRBV19 to TRBJ1-5; D is ambiguous. V was clipped by 1 base and J by 1 base, with 8 bases between them. The CDR3 has 15 amino acids. CDR1 and CDR2 (germline): LNHDA, SQIVND (reference sequence). CDR3 sequence (DNA): TGTGCCAGTAGTATAGCGGGGAGGAGCAATCAGCCCCAGCATTTT. It is translated as CASSIAGRSNQPQHF.

The chain joins TRBV6-4 to TRBJ2-1, with a tentative D call TRBD1 (7 bases). The V gene lost 11 bases and the J gene lost 4 bases, with 27 bases spanning the gap. CDR1 and CDR2 (germline): MRHNA, SNTAGT. The CDR3 is made up of 17 amino acids. The CDR3 bases are TGTGCCTTTATGCGGGGACAGAGTACAGGGGATTACAATGAGCAGTTCTTC. It codes for CAFMRGQSTGDYNEQFF.

This chain links TRBV30 with TRBJ1-1; D remains unclear. In germline, CDR1 is GTSNPN, CDR2 SVGIG (reference sequence). CDR3 length equals 12 residues. Trimming stripped 3 bases from V and 0 bases from J, with 5 bases between. Here the CDR3 DNA reads TGTGCCTGGAGCAGGATGAACACTGAAGCTTTCTTT. As protein: CAWSRMNTEAFF.

This clone was seen once. The chain couples TRBV19 to TRBJ2-6; TRBD1 aligns across 11 bases. The V segment lost 5 bases and the J segment 2 bases; nucleotides outside the gene matches: 5. Germline-derived CDR1 and CDR2 are LNHDA and SQIVND (reference sequence). The CDR3 consists of 17 residues. CDR3 DNA: TGTGCCAGTAGTTCCCCGGGACAGGGGGCTGGGGCCAACGTCCTGACTTTC. This encodes CASSSPGQGAGANVLTF.

The chain uses TRBV29-1 and TRBJ1-1, with a weak D call TRBD1 (5 bases). The CDR3 covers 12 residues. The V gene's germline CDR1 is SQVTM and CDR2 ANQGSEA. V was clipped by 4 bases and J by 3 bases, with 9 bases between them. The chain's CDR3 is CSVVGEDTEAFF. In DNA, the CDR3 is TGCAGCGTTGTAGGGGAGGACACTGAAGCTTTCTTT.

V usage is TRBV5-5 and J usage is TRBJ1-3; D unclear. This CDR3 spans 12 amino acids. The V end lost 5 bases, the J end lost 7 bases, and 10 bases lay between the germline ends. Germline CDR1 reads SGHKS; CDR2 reads YYEKEE (reference sequence). The CDR3 sequence: CASSTWANTIYF. CDR3 DNA: TGTGCCAGCAGTACGTGGGCGAACACCATATATTTT.

This chain connects TRBV6-1 to TRBJ1-2; the D gene is possibly TRBD1 (5 bases). The germline V and J ends were trimmed by 1 base and 12 bases, with 15 bases remaining between them. CDR1 is MNHNS, CDR2 SASEGT, per germline. This CDR3 comprises 13 residues. In nucleotides, the CDR3 is TGTGCCAGCAGTGAAGACCCGGCGTTGGGGCACACCTTC. It translates to CASSEDPALGHTF.

The V and J genes are TRBV25-1 and TRBJ2-5, with D perhaps matching TRBD2 (6 bases). The germline gives CDR1 MGHDK, CDR2 SYGVNS. CDR3 length equals 16 residues. V was clipped by 5 bases and J by 6 bases, with 22 bases between them. The CDR3 nucleotides are TGTGCCAGCAGTAAACCCAGTGGGGGAGGCTTTCAGACCCAGTACTTC. Translation gives CASSKPSGGGFQTQYF.

The V call is TRBV6-1, the J call TRBJ1-5, with D maybe TRBD1 (6 bases). CDR1 is MNHNS and CDR2 is SASEGT in the germline V gene. CDR3 length: 16 residues. The germline V and J ends were trimmed by 4 bases and 1 base, with 14 bases remaining between them. In nucleotides, the CDR3 is TGTGCCAGCAGTGTTTTTGGGGGCGAAAGCAATCAGCCCCAGCATTTT. Translation: CASSVFGGESNQPQHF.

This clone was observed a single time. V gene TRBV6-2 or TRBV6-3 combines with J gene TRBJ1-5; tentatively, D is TRBD1 (6 bases). This CDR3 contains 14 residues. The V end lost 2 bases, the J end lost 4 bases, and 9 bases lay between the germline ends. The germline gives CDR1 MNHEY, CDR2 SVGEGT. This chain's CDR3 is CASSYRTGNQPQHF. As DNA, the CDR3 is TGTGCCAGCAGTTACCGAACAGGGAATCAGCCCCAGCATTTT.

This rearrangement joins TRBV28 to TRBJ1-4; D unresolved. This CDR3 is built from 12 residues. Germline V gives CDR1 MDHEN, CDR2 SYDVKM. V was pared by 11 bases and J by 4 bases, with 11 bases between. The CDR3 loop reads CAGRDNNEKLFF. Written as DNA, the CDR3 is TGTGCCGGGAGGGATAATAATGAAAAACTGTTTTTT.

This chain uses TRBV30 with TRBJ1-5; D unclear. V gave up 2 bases and J gave up 7 bases, with 15 bases separating them. The CDR3 covers 14 residues. Germline assignment: CDR1 GTSNPN and CDR2 SVGIG (reference sequence). Here the CDR3 reads CAWSLSQSGQPQHF. As DNA, the CDR3 is TGTGCCTGGAGTCTATCACAGTCTGGGCAGCCCCAGCATTTT.

The CDR3 nucleotides are TGTGCCAGCTCGTCGGGGAGGGGGAGTAAGGGAAAGAGCAATCAGCCCCAGCATTTT. Protein product: CASSSGRGSKGKSNQPQHF. V gene TRBV2 combines with J gene TRBJ1-5, with D possibly TRBD1 on 6 matching bases. With 8 bases removed from V and 1 base from J, the gap between germline ends came to 27 bases. The CDR3 totals 19 residues. The V gene's germline CDR1 is SNHLY and CDR2 FYNNEI.

For the CDR3, the DNA is TGTGCCAGCAGCTTGGACGGACTCCTGAGCTCCTATAATTCACCCCTCCACTTT. Residues: CASSLDGLLSSYNSPLHF. The chain combines TRBV7-2 with TRBJ1-6, with unresolved D. In germline, CDR1 is SGHTA, CDR2 FQGNSA. V was trimmed by 3 bases and J by 0 bases, leaving 15 bases between them. CDR3 length: 18 residues.

The V call is TRBV21-1, the J call TRBJ2-4; TRBD2 is the table's D call, not checked against the DNA. TRBV21-1 is a pseudogene. This CDR3 is 17 amino acids long. The CDR3 sequence: CASSKAGRLRTGNIQYF. The CDR3 nucleotides are TGTGCCAGCAGCAAAGCCGGGCGGCTCAGAACGGGGAACATTCAGTACTTC.

J is TRBJ1-1 and V is TRBV28; 8 positions agree with TRBD1. This CDR3 comprises 14 residues. The V and J ends lost 8 bases and 1 base, in that order; junction bases with no gene match: 6. The germline gives CDR1 MDHEN, CDR2 SYDVKM. DNA for the CDR3: TGTGCCAGCCGACCGGACAGGGAGAACACTGAAGCTTTCTTT. Amino acids: CASRPDRENTEAFF.

In its sample, this clone was seen a few times. The genes are TRBV2 and TRBJ1-5, with TRBD1 as a possible D gene (6 bases). CDR1 SNHLY and CDR2 FYNNEI come from the germline V gene. CDR3 size: 15 residues. V was clipped by 6 bases and J by 0 bases, with 12 bases between them. The CDR3 loop is CASSLQGNSNQPQHF. The CDR3 region has the DNA TGTGCCAGCAGCTTACAGGGAAATAGCAATCAGCCCCAGCATTTT.